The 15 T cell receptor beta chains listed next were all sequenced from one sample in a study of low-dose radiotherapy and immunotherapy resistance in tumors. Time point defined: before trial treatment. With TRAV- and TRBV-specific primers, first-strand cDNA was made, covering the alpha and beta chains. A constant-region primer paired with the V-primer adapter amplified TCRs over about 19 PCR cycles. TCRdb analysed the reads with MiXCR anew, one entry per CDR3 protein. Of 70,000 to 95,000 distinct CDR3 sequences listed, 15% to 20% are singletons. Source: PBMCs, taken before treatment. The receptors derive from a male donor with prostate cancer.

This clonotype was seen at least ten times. The chain's CDR3 is CSAGPGDNEQFF. CDR3 coding DNA: TGCAGCGCCGGACCAGGGGACAATGAGCAGTTCTTC. The rearrangement links TRBV29-1 to TRBJ2-1, with a possible D match to TRBD1 (6 bases). Per the germline V gene, CDR1 is SQVTM and CDR2 is ANQGSEA. V was cut by 7 bases and J by 5 bases, with 12 bases left in between. The CDR3 runs 12 residues.

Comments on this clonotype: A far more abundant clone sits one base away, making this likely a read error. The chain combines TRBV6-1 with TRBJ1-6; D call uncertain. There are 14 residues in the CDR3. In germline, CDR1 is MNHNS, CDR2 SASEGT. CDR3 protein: CASTHPWRDSTLHF. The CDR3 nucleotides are TGCGCCAGCACTCACCCCTGGAGGGATTCAACCCTCCACTTT.

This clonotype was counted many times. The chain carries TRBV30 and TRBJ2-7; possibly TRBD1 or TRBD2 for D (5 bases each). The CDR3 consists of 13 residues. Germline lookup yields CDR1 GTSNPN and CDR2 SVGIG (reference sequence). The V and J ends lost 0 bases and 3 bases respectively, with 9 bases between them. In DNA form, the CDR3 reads TGTGCCTGGAGTGTACTGGGGGTCTACGAGCAGTACTTC. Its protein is CAWSVLGVYEQYF.

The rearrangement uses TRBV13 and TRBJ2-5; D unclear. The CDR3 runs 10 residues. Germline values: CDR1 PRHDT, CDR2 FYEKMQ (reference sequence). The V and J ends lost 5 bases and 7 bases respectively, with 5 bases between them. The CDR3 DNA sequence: TGTGCCAGCAGCCGGCTGACCCAGTACTTC. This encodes CASSRLTQYF.

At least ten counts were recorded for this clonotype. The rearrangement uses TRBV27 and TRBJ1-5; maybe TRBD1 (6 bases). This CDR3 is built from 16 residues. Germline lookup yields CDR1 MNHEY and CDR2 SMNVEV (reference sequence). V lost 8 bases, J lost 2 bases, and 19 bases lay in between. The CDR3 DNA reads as TGTGCCAGCGGAAGGAGGGGGGGAGGGGGCAATCAGCCCCAGCATTTT. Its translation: CASGRRGGGGNQPQHF.

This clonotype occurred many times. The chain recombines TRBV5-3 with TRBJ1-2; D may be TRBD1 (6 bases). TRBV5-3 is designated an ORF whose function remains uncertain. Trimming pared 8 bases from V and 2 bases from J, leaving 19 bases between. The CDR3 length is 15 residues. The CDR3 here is CASSTPDSVNYGYTF. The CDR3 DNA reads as TGTGCCAGCAGCACGCCGGACAGCGTAAACTATGGCTACACCTTC.

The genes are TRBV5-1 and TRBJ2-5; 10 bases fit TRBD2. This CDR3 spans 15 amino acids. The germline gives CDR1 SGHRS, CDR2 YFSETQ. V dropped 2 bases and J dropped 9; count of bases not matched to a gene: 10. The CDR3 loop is CASSFGTSGARAQYF. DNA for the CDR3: TGCGCCAGCAGCTTTGGCACTAGCGGGGCCCGGGCCCAGTACTTC.

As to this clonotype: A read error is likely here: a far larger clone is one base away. CDR3 residues: CASSYTRDRANEQYF. CDR3 in DNA: TGTGCCAGCAGTTACACCCGGGACAGGGCAAATGAGCAGTACTTC. The rearrangement links TRBV6-5 to TRBJ2-5; 9 nucleotides line up with TRBD1. Trimming took 2 bases from V and 11 from J; bases not matched to a gene: 12. The germline V gene has CDR1 MNHEY and CDR2 SVGAGI. This CDR3 is built from 15 residues.

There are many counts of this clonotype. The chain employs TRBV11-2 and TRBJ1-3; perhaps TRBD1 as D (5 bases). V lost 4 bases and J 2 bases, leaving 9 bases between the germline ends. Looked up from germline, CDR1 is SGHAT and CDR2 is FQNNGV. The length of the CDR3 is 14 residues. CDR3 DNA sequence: TGTGCCAGCAGCTGGCTGGGGCCTGGAAACACCATATATTTT. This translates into CASSWLGPGNTIYF.

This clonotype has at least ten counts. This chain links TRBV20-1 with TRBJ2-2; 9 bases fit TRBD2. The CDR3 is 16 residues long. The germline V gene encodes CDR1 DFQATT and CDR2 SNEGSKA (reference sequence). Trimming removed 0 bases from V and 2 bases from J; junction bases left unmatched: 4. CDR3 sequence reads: CSARENSGGNTGELFF. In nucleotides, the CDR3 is TGCAGTGCTAGAGAAAATAGCGGGGGAAACACCGGGGAGCTGTTTTTT.

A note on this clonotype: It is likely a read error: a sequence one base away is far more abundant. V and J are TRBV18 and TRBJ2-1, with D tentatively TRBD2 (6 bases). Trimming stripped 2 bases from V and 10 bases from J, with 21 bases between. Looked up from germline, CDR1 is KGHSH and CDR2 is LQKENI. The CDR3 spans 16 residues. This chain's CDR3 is CASSPRQGLGSYEQFF. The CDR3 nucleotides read TGTGCCAGCTCACCAAGGCAGGGACTGGGCTCCTACGAGCAGTTCTTC.

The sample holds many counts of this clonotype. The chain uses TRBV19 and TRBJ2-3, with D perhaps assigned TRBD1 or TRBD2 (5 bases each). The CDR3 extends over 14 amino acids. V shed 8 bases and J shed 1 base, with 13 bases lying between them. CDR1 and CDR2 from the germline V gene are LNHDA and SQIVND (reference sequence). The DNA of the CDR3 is TGTGCCAGTGAGGACGGGGACCGCACAGATACGCAGTATTTT. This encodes CASEDGDRTDTQYF. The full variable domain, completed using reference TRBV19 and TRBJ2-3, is DGGITQSPKYLFRKEGQNVTLSCEQNLNHDAMYWYRQDPGQGLRLIYYSQIVNDFQKGDIAEGYSVSREKKESFPLTVTSAQKNPTAFYLCASEDGDRTDTQYFGPGTRLTVL.

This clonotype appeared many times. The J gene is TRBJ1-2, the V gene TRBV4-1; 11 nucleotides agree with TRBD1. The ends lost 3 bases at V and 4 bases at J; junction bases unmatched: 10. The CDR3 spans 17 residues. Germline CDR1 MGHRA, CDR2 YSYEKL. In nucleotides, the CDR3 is TGCGCCAGCAGCCAGACCCCGGGACAGGGGGGCTTCTATGGCTACACCTTC. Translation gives CASSQTPGQGGFYGYTF.

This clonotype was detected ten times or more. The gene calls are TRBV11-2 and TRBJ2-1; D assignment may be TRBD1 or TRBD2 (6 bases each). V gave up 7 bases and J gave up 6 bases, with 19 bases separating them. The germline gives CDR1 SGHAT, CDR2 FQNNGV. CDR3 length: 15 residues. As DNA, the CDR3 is TGTGCCAGCACCGTCTATGGAGGGGGGTCCAATGAGCAGTTCTTC. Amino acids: CASTVYGGGSNEQFF.

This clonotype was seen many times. Here the CDR3 DNA reads TGTGCCAGCAGCCAAGATTGGGGGGAGACCCAGTACTTC. This sequence encodes CASSQDWGETQYF. V usage is TRBV4-2 and J usage is TRBJ2-5; D tentatively fits TRBD1 or TRBD2 (5 bases each). CDR1 and CDR2 (germline): LGHNA, YNFKEQ. The CDR3 has 13 amino acids. The ends were cut back, 0 bases at V and 5 bases at J, with 7 bases in the middle.